This is a list of T cell receptor beta chains from one sample in a study of shared clonotypes between healthy human individuals. The method was immunoSEQ multiplex PCR; TCRdb's version includes in-frame clones alone and lacks a portion of them. Seen here are 2 million to 2.5 million clones, approximately 96% observed once, and the top ten hold 0.1% to 0.15%. The sequenced material came from naive CD4+ T cells sorted from blood. The receptor source for this set is a man between 18 and 29 years old in good health. CDR3s include the opening cysteine and the closing phenylalanine or tryptophan. A D gene is named only where the DNA matches it firmly. Not every row has a clone size; where given, it reads once, few, many or a size class.

>TRBV9|TRBJ1-4|NA|TRBD1|17
CASSLGTGGGYSEKLFF
TGTGCCAGCAGCCTCGGGACAGGCGGGGGTTATAGTGAAAAACTGTTTTTT
>TRBV30|TRBJ1-6|NA|TRBD1|13
CAWGGQGNSPLHF
TGTGCCTGGGGGGGACAGGGCAATTCACCCCTCCACTTT
>TRBV10-3|TRBJ2-7|NA|TRBD1|13
CAIATGTAKEQYF
TGTGCCATCGCCACCGGGACAGCTAAGGAGCAGTACTTC
>TRBV6-6|TRBJ1-6|few|NA|12
CATGYPEAPLHF
TGTGCCACCGGGTATCCTGAGGCACCCCTCCACTTT
>TRBV5-4|TRBJ1-5|NA|TRBD1|15
CASSRQGDSNQPQHF
TGTGCCAGCAGCCGACAGGGGGATAGCAATCAGCCCCAGCATTTT
>TRBV20-1|TRBJ2-1|NA|NA|11
CSAMTGYEQFF
TGCAGTGCTATGACGGGCTATGAGCAGTTCTTC
>TRBV2|TRBJ2-2|NA|NA|16
CASSEGSGRNTGELFF
TGTGCCAGCAGTGAAGGTTCTGGCAGGAACACCGGGGAGCTGTTTTTT
>TRBV30|TRBJ2-7|NA|NA|13
CAWASGLRGEQYF
TGTGCCTGGGCCTCAGGGTTGCGAGGCGAGCAGTACTTC
>TRBV5-1|TRBJ1-2|NA|NA|14
CASSASDVDYGYTF
TGCGCCAGCAGCGCCTCGGACGTCGACTATGGCTACACCTTC
>TRBV5-4|TRBJ2-7|NA|NA|15
CASGPIGGSSHEQYF
TGTGCCAGCGGGCCAATTGGGGGTTCCTCCCACGAGCAGTACTTC
>TRBV7-9|TRBJ2-3|NA|TRBD2|17
CASSGDSSGRAADTQYF
TGTGCCAGCAGCGGGGATTCTAGCGGGAGGGCAGCAGATACGCAGTATTTT
>TRBV5-4|TRBJ2-3|NA|TRBD2|16
CASSSFSGRTADTQYF
TGTGCCAGCAGCTCCTTTAGCGGGAGAACGGCAGATACGCAGTATTTT
>TRBV30|TRBJ1-2|NA|TRBD1|13
CAWIGKGAGGYTF
TGTGCCTGGATCGGGAAGGGGGCAGGTGGCTACACCTTC
>TRBV6-5|TRBJ2-1|once|TRBD2|14
CASRVAGGYNEQFF
TGTGCCAGCAGGGTAGCGGGGGGGTACAATGAGCAGTTCTTC
>TRBV10-3|TRBJ2-2|NA|NA|18
CAISEPAGAVRGTGELFF
TGTGCCATCAGTGAGCCAGCTGGGGCGGTTAGGGGGACCGGGGAGCTGTTTTTT
>TRBV28|TRBJ1-1|NA|NA|12
CASRSTDSQAFF
TGTGCCAGCAGAAGTACGGACAGCCAAGCTTTCTTT
>TRBV4-1|TRBJ2-7|NA|NA|12
CASSWNSYEQYF
TGCGCCAGCAGCTGGAACAGCTACGAGCAGTACTTC
>TRBV6-6|TRBJ2-2|NA|NA|14
CASGTAEGSGELFF
TGTGCCAGCGGGACGGCTGAGGGGTCCGGGGAGCTGTTTTTT
>TRBV7-9|TRBJ1-6|NA|NA|16
CASSLALGARASPLHF
TGTGCCAGCAGCTTAGCTTTGGGGGCGCGGGCTTCACCCCTCCACTTT
>TRBV7-2|TRBJ2-7|NA|NA|15
CASSLAGGPGYEQYF
TGTGCCAGCAGCTTAGCCGGGGGCCCTGGGTACGAGCAGTACTTC
>TRBV6-1|TRBJ1-1|once|NA|12
CASSELTGIAFF
TGTGCCAGCAGTGAACTTACAGGGATAGCTTTCTTT
>TRBV7-6|TRBJ1-4|NA|NA|16
CASSLGLRQDNEKLFF
TGTGCCAGCAGCTTAGGACTCCGACAGGATAATGAAAAACTGTTTTTT
>TRBV7-9|TRBJ2-2|NA|NA|18
CASSVVRGAPSLTGELFF
TGTGCCAGCAGCGTAGTCAGGGGGGCCCCATCCCTCACCGGGGAGCTGTTTTTT
>TRBV30|TRBJ1-2|NA|TRBD1|14
CAWSKPRQGNGYTF
TGTGCCTGGAGTAAACCCCGACAGGGGAATGGCTACACCTTC
>TRBV10-2|TRBJ2-7|NA|NA|11
CASRGDYEQYF
TGCGCCAGCAGGGGAGACTACGAGCAGTACTTC
>TRBV30|TRBJ2-5|NA|NA|12
CAWSTSQETQYF
TGTGCCTGGAGTACCAGTCAAGAGACCCAGTACTTC
>TRBV7-9|TRBJ2-7|NA|TRBD1|15
CASSLGTGVAYEQYF
TGTGCCAGCAGCTTAGGAACAGGGGTAGCCTACGAGCAGTACTTC
>TRBV19|TRBJ1-5|NA|NA|15
CASSIIGLSNQPQHF
TGTGCCAGTAGTATAATAGGGTTGAGCAATCAGCCCCAGCATTTT
>TRBV4-1|TRBJ2-3|once|NA|15
CASSQDNAVADTQYF
TGCGCCAGCAGCCAAGATAACGCCGTCGCAGATACGCAGTATTTT